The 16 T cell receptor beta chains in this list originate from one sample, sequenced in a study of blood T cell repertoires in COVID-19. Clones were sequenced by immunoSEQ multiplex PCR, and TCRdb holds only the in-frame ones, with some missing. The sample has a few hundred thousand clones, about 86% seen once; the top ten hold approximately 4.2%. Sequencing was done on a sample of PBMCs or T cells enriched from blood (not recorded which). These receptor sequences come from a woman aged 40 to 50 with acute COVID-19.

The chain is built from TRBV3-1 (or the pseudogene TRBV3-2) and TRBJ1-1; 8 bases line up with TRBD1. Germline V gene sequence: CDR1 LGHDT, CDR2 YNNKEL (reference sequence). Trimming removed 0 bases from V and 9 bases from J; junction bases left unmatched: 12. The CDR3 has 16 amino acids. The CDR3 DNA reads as TGTGCCAGCAGCCAAGAAGGAAAGGGACAGGATGTAAAAGCTTTCTTT. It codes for CASSQEGKGQDVKAFF.

CDR3 loop: CASSYQLDHTGELFF. The CDR3 DNA reads TGTGCCAGCAGCTACCAACTAGACCACACCGGGGAGCTGTTTTTT. V gene TRBV7-6 combines with J gene TRBJ2-2, with D perhaps matching TRBD2 (5 bases). V lost 4 bases and J lost 3, with 12 bases in between. The CDR3 has 15 residues. Germline loops: CDR1 SGHVS, CDR2 FNYEAQ.

CDR3 sequence: CASSLPSGRAHEQFF. In nucleotides, the CDR3 is TGTGCCAGCAGTTTACCTAGCGGGAGGGCCCATGAGCAGTTCTTC. The chain is built from TRBV27 and TRBJ2-1; TRBD2 aligns across 12 bases. Germline loops: CDR1 MNHEY, CDR2 SMNVEV (reference sequence). The CDR3 extends over 15 amino acids. After removal of 2 bases from V and 8 bases from J, the junction contained 4 bases not matched to a gene.

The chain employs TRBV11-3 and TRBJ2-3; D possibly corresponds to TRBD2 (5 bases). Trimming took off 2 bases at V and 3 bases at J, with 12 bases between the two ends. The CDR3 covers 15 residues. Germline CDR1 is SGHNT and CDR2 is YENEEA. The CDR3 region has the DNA TGTGCCAGCAGCTTACGGAGCGGTGGGACAGATACGCAGTATTTT. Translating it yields CASSLRSGGTDTQYF.

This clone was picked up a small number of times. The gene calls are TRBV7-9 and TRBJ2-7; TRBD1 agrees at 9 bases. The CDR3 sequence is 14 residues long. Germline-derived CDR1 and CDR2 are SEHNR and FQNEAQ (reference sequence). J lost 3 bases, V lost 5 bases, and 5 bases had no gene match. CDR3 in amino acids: CASSLGQGLYEQYF. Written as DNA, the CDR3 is TGTGCCAGCAGCCTGGGACAGGGACTCTACGAGCAGTACTTC.

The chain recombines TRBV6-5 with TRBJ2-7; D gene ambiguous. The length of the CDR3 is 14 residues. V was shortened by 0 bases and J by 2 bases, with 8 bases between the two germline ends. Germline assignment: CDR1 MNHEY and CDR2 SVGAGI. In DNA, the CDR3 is TGTGCCAGCAGTTACTCGGGCAGGCCCTACGAGCAGTACTTC. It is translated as CASSYSGRPYEQYF.

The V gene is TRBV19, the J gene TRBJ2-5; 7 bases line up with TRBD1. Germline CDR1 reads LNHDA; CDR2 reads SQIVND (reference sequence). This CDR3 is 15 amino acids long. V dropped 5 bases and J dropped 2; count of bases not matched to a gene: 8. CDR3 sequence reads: CASSQRDRQQETQYF. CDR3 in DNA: TGTGCCAGTAGTCAACGGGACAGACAACAAGAGACCCAGTACTTC.

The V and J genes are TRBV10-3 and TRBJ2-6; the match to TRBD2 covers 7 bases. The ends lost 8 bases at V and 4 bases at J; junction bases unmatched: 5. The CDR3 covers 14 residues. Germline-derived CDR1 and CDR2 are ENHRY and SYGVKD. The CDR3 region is CAIPGRTGANVLTF. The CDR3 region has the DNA TGTGCCATCCCCGGGAGGACAGGGGCCAACGTCCTGACTTTC.

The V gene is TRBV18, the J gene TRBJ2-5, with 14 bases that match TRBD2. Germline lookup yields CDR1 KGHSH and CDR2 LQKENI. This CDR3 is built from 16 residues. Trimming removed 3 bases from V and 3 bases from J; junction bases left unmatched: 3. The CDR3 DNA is TGTGCCAGCTCACCCGGGACTAGCGGGAGAAAAGAGACCCAGTACTTC. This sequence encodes CASSPGTSGRKETQYF. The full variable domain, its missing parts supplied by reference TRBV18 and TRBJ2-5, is NAGVMQNPRHLVRRRGQEARLRCSPMKGHSHVYWYRQLPEEGLKFMVYLQKENIIDESGMPKERFSAEFPKEGPSILRIQQVVRGDSAAYFCASSPGTSGRKETQYFGPGTRLLVL.

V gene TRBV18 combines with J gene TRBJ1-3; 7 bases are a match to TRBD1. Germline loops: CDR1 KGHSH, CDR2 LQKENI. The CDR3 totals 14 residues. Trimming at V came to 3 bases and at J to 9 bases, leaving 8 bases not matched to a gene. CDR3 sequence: CASSPPGQSSTIYF. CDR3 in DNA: TGTGCCAGCTCACCTCCGGGACAGAGCAGCACCATATATTTT.

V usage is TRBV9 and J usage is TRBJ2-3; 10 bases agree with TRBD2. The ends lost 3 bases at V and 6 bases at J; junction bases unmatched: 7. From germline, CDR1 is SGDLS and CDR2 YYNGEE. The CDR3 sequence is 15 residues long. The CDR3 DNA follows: TGTGCCAGCAGCGCCGCTAGCGGGAGTTCGGATACGCAGTATTTT. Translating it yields CASSAASGSSDTQYF. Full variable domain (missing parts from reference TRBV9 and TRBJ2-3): DSGVTQTPKHLITATGQRVTLRCSPRSGDLSVYWYQQSLDQGLQFLIQYYNGEERAKGNILERFSAQQFPDLHSELNLSSLELGDSALYFCASSAASGSSDTQYFGPGTRLTVL.

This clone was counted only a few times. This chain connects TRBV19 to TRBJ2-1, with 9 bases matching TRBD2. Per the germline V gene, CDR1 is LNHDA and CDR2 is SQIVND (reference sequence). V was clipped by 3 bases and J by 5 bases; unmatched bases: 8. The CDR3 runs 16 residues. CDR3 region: CASSMLPAGGHNEQFF. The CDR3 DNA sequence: TGTGCCAGTAGTATGCTTCCAGCGGGAGGTCACAATGAGCAGTTCTTC.

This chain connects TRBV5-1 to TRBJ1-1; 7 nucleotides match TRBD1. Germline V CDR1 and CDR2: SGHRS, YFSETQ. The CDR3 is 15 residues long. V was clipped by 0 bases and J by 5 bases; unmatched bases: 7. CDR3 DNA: TGCGCCAGCAGCTTGGCCACAGGGGTTAGGACTGAAGCTTTCTTT. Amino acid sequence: CASSLATGVRTEAFF.

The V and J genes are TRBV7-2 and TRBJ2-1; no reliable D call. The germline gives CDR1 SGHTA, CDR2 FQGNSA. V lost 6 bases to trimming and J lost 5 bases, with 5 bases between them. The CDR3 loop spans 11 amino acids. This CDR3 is CASRLHNEQFF. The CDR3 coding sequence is TGTGCCAGCAGACTCCACAATGAGCAGTTCTTC. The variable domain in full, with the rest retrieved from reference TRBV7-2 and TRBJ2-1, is GAGVSQSPSNKVTEKGKDVELRCDPISGHTALYWYRQSLGQGLEFLIYFQGNSAPDKSGLPSDRFSAERTGGSVSTLTIQRTQQEDSAVYLCASRLHNEQFFGPGTRLTVL.

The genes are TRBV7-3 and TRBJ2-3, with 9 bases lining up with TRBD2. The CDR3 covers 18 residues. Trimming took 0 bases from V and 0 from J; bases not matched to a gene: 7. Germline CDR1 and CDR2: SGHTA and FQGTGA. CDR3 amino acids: CASSLTAGGGGSTDTQYF. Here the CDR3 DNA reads TGTGCCAGCAGCTTAACAGCGGGAGGAGGGGGTAGCACAGATACGCAGTATTTT. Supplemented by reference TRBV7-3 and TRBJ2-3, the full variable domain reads GAGVSQTPSNKVTEKGKYVELRCDPISGHTALYWYRQSLGQGPEFLIYFQGTGAADDSGLPNDRFFAVRPEGSVSTLKIQRTERGDSAVYLCASSLTAGGGGSTDTQYFGPGTRLTVL.

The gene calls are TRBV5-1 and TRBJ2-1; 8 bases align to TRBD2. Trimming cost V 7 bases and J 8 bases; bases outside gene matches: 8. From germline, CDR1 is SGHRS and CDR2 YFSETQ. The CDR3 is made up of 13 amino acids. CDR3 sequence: CASGTRGTDEQFF. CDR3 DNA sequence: TGCGCCAGCGGGACTAGAGGGACCGATGAGCAGTTCTTC.